This TCR beta chain was identified in a study of Ad26.COV2.S vaccination and SARS-CoV-2 variants (dated by TCRdb to the early 2020s). Regarding the study in general: Sequencing of the TCRbeta repertoire served to evaluate the specificity and breadth of SARS-CoV-2-reactive T cell receptors following Ad26.COV2.S vaccination. The TCR-sequenced set comprised approximately 32 samples: around 20 Ad26.COV2.S vaccine recipients, 5 placebo recipients and 8 SARS-CoV-2 convalescent individuals.

Reading the germline V gene gives CDR1 MDHEN and CDR2 SYDVKM. The germline ends are 5 bases apart after V is trimmed by 1 base and J by 4 bases. Reading from cysteine to phenylalanine, the CDR3 counts 13 amino acids. This entry keeps only the CDR3 DNA: 39 bases, framed from base 1. TCRbeta CDR3 regions were sequenced with the immunoSEQ Assay. After extraction, genomic DNA underwent amplification by bias-controlled multiplex PCR, followed by high-throughput sequencing. On the authors' methods: To quantify the absolute abundance of every unique TCRbeta CDR3 region, sequences were collapsed and filtered. T cell fraction was estimated by normalization of TCRbeta template counts to usable DNA, with usable DNA being measured through amplification of reference genes present in all nucleated cells. Repertoire TCRs were annotated as SARS-CoV-2-specific by exact matching of V gene, CDR3 amino acid sequence and J gene to a known reactive TCR set. MIRA supplied the reference SARS-CoV-2 TCR set, which was filtered for enrichment in COVID-19-positive ImmuneCODE repertoires so that public or cross-reactive TCRs were removed. Based on the MIRA antigens, annotated TCRs were further analysed at the level of specific ORF or position within ORF. Breadth was defined as the number of annotated unique rearrangements divided by the total number of unique productive rearrangements, and depth was defined as the summed frequency of the annotated unique rearrangements. Two-sided Wilcoxon rank-sum tests were used to compare TCR breadth between groups. TCRdb's version of the immuneACCESS table is confined to in-frame rearrangements and falls short of the full clone set. An unresolved V gene accounts for under half of the shortfall where checked; the remainder is of unknown origin. V and J calls and clone size are those listed in that table; D and trimming were worked out from the DNA. For this sample there are under 150,000 clones; 75% to 90% appear just once. The ten most abundant clones make up approximately 5.1% of the sample.

About this clone: Its binding antigen is unknown. No much larger clonotype is one base removed from it; base qualities were not supplied.

Study-wide findings and limitations: The authors noted that total T cell responses may have been underestimated by the TCR breadth and depth analyses. Vaccine and placebo recipients had comparable non-spike TCR breadth, which fits with the vaccine containing only spike. After vaccination, spike-specific CD8+ and CD4+ T cell responses were reported to show substantial breadth. Higher spike-specific TCR breadth was observed in Ad26.COV2.S recipients than in placebo recipients (P = 0.0014).

The time point label corresponds to: individuals recovered from natural SARS-CoV-2 infection. The clonotype comes from a human donor who had recovered from COVID-19. Specimen: peripheral blood, collected after recovery from COVID-19. The chain links TRBV28 with TRBJ1-5, with an unclear D gene assignment. The DNA sequence reads TGTGCCAGCAGTTTATCTGTGAATCAGCCCCAGCATTTT. Its product reads: CASSLSVNQPQHF.